This is a list of T cell receptor beta chains from one sample in a study of blood T cells in healthy people across ages. One entry per CDR3 protein results from TCRdb running MiXCR on the 5' RACE reads. The repertoire holds a few hundred thousand distinct CDR3 sequences, with approximately 51% as singletons. The sequencing input was blood. These receptors were taken from a man aged 60 to 75 in good health. The CDR3 runs from the conserved cysteine through the conserved F or W. A D gene is named only where the DNA matches it firmly. Size is stated for part of the rows, as once, few or many counts, or as a class when the clone is expanded.

TRBJ2-1	.	TRBV5-1	.	CASRGGQNNEQFF	TGCGCCAGCAGGGGCGGACAAAACAATGAGCAGTTCTTC
TRBJ2-5	few	TRBV20-1	TRBD2	CSARETSGRQETQYF	TGCAGTGCTAGGGAGACTAGCGGGAGACAAGAGACCCAGTACTTC
TRBJ2-7	.	TRBV6-2/TRBV6-3	.	CASREGGRYNEQYF	TGTGCCAGCAGGGAGGGGGGGCGCTACAATGAGCAGTACTTC
TRBJ1-4	.	TRBV3-1	.	CASSQVQMWLKGEKLFF	TGTGCCAGCAGCCAAGTACAGATGTGGTTGAAGGGGGAAAAACTGTTTTTT
TRBJ2-7	few	TRBV27	.	CASSLWGSTYEQYF	TGTGCCAGCAGTTTATGGGGTAGCACTTACGAGCAGTACTTC
TRBJ1-1	.	TRBV29-1	TRBD1	CSVSTGTGTTEAFF	TGCAGCGTTTCTACCGGGACAGGGACCACTGAAGCTTTCTTT
TRBJ2-2	.	TRBV2	.	CATREGGFTGELFF	TGTGCCACCCGAGAGGGGGGATTTACCGGGGAGCTGTTTTTT
TRBJ2-7	.	TRBV5-1	TRBD2	CASSLTSGFSYEQYF	TGCGCCAGCAGCTTGACTAGCGGGTTTTCCTACGAGCAGTACTTC
TRBJ2-5	.	TRBV5-5	.	CASSLEPTKTQYF	TGTGCCAGCAGCTTGGAACCGACGAAGACCCAGTACTTC
TRBJ2-4	once	TRBV12-3/TRBV12-4	.	CASTRGEGGKNIQYF	TGTGCCAGCACTAGAGGTGAGGGAGGCAAAAACATTCAGTACTTC
TRBJ2-3	.	TRBV30	.	CAWSVSQRHTDTQYF	TGTGCCTGGAGTGTATCCCAGAGACACACAGATACGCAGTATTTT
TRBJ2-3	few	TRBV5-1	TRBD2	CASSLRDYFPDTQYF	TGCGCCAGCAGCTTGCGGGACTACTTCCCAGATACGCAGTATTTT
TRBJ2-7	.	TRBV28	.	CASSFRRNYEQYF	TGTGCCAGCAGTTTTAGGAGGAACTACGAGCAGTACTTC
TRBJ1-2	.	TRBV3-1	.	CASSQSYSTGGYTF	TGTGCCAGCAGCCAATCTTACTCTACGGGTGGCTACACCTTC
TRBJ1-4	few	TRBV20-1	TRBD1	CSLRDSPNEKLFF	TGCAGTCTTAGGGACAGCCCAAATGAAAAACTGTTTTTT
TRBJ2-5	.	TRBV28	TRBD2	CASSTWTSGKNEQYF	TGTGCCAGCAGTACCTGGACTAGCGGGAAGAATGAGCAGTACTTC
TRBJ2-7	.	TRBV7-2	.	CASKLVAGVYEQYF	TGTGCCAGTAAACTGGTGGCAGGAGTTTACGAGCAGTACTTC
TRBJ1-2	.	TRBV29-1	TRBD1	CSVDRRTGRAYGYTF	TGCAGCGTTGATCGCCGGACAGGGAGGGCCTATGGCTACACCTTC
TRBJ2-1	.	TRBV11-3	.	CASSPDTWASYNEQFF	TGTGCCAGCAGCCCGGACACCTGGGCCTCCTACAATGAGCAGTTCTTC
TRBJ2-3	few	TRBV5-1	.	CASSDRRGDTQYF	TGCGCCAGCAGCGACCGAAGGGGAGATACGCAGTATTTT
TRBJ1-2	.	TRBV5-1	.	CASSLVPEANYGYTF	TGCGCCAGCAGCTTGGTCCCAGAAGCTAACTATGGCTACACCTTC
TRBJ2-5	many	TRBV29-1	.	CSVPAGTETQYF	TGCAGCGTTCCCGCAGGGACGGAGACCCAGTACTTC
TRBJ2-2	few	TRBV7-9	.	CASSLGYTGELFF	TGTGCCAGCAGCTTGGGATACACCGGGGAGCTGTTTTTT
TRBJ2-7	.	TRBV20-1	TRBD2	CSAATSGSGYEQYF	TGCAGTGCGGCAACTAGCGGGAGTGGGTACGAGCAGTACTTC
TRBJ2-4	.	TRBV6-2/TRBV6-3	TRBD2	CASSYLGGGDNIQYF	TGTGCCAGCAGTTACTTGGGCGGGGGGGATAACATTCAGTACTTC
TRBJ1-2	.	TRBV5-1	.	CASSLEGTSGYTF	TGCGCCAGCAGCTTGGAGGGCACTTCTGGGTACACCTTC
TRBJ2-1	few	TRBV12-3/TRBV12-4	TRBD2	CASSFISGGAHNEQFF	TGTGCCAGCAGTTTTATTAGCGGGGGGGCTCACAATGAGCAGTTCTTC
TRBJ2-5	.	TRBV30	.	CAREGPGTETQYF	TGTGCCCGAGAGGGACCAGGGACAGAGACCCAGTACTTC
TRBJ2-5	.	TRBV12-3/TRBV12-4	.	CASRPGAGAVYEQHF	TGTGCCAGCAGGCCGGGGGCGGGGGCTGTCTACGAGCAGCACTTC
TRBJ2-5	few	TRBV5-1	.	CASSPREQETQYF	TGCGCCAGCAGCCCACGGGAACAAGAGACCCAGTACTTC
TRBJ2-6	many	TRBV24-1	.	CATSESSGANVLTF	TGTGCCACCAGTGAGAGCTCTGGGGCCAACGTCCTGACTTTC
TRBJ2-5	.	TRBV6-5	TRBD1	CASTTGGYGETQYF	TGTGCCAGTACGACAGGGGGCTATGGAGAGACCCAGTACTTC
TRBJ1-1	few	TRBV4-2	.	CASSQRTGNTEAFF	TGTGCCAGCAGCCAACGGACGGGCAACACTGAAGCTTTCTTT
TRBJ2-4	.	TRBV19	.	CASSINGQNIQYF	TGTGCCAGTAGTATCAACGGACAAAACATTCAGTACTTC